The present T cell receptor (beta chain) was sequenced within a study of spatial heterogeneity in lung cancer. Every TCR cDNA molecule bore a unique molecular identifier. TCRdb called the 5' RACE reads again in MiXCR, with one record for every CDR3 protein. The table records about 18,000 distinct CDR3 sequences, under 20% of them present only once. This clonotype occurred many times. Time point in this sample: sample taken at primary tumor resection. Unsorted whole RNA of tumor, nontumor lung or frozen PBMC was sequenced. This CDR3 has 20 residues. V was pared by 6 bases and J by 0 bases, with 16 bases of the junction left unmatched. Germline V gene sequence: CDR1 DFQATT, CDR2 SNEGSKA (reference sequence).

This sequence was found in a male donor with early-stage non-small cell lung cancer. The chain uses TRBV20-1 and TRBJ2-3, with TRBD2 identical over 15 bases. This sample comprised PBMCs, obtained at surgery. The CDR3 loop reads CSASTGTSGGPTTSTDTQYF. The CDR3 DNA reads as TGCAGTGCCAGCACCGGGACTAGCGGGGGGCCGACCACTAGCACAGATACGCAGTATTTT.